This TCR beta chain was recorded in a study of cytomegalovirus exposure and HLA in healthy donors. PCR primers comprised 60 Vbeta and 13 Jbeta primers. Here immunoSEQ multiplex PCR was the method, and the copy in TCRdb shows in-frame clones only, minus some. The table records roughly 110,000 clones, 73% of them present only once. Germline assignment: CDR1 LNHDA and CDR2 SQIVND (reference sequence). The CDR3 consists of 15 residues. The ends were cut back, 2 bases at V and 5 bases at J, with 13 bases in the middle. The sequenced material came from PBMCs. The genes are TRBV19 and TRBJ1-5; D is unresolved. The receptor was derived from a man aged 30-40 years in good health and CMV-seronegative. The CDR3 reads CASSILGGYDQPQHF. The CDR3 coding sequence is TGTGCCAGTAGTATACTAGGAGGGTACGATCAGCCCCAGCATTTT. Filled out from reference TRBV19 and TRBJ1-5, the complete variable domain reads DGGITQSPKYLFRKEGQNVTLSCEQNLNHDAMYWYRQDPGQGLRLIYYSQIVNDFQKGDIAEGYSVSREKKESFPLTVTSAQKNPTAFYLCASSILGGYDQPQHFGDGTRLSIL.